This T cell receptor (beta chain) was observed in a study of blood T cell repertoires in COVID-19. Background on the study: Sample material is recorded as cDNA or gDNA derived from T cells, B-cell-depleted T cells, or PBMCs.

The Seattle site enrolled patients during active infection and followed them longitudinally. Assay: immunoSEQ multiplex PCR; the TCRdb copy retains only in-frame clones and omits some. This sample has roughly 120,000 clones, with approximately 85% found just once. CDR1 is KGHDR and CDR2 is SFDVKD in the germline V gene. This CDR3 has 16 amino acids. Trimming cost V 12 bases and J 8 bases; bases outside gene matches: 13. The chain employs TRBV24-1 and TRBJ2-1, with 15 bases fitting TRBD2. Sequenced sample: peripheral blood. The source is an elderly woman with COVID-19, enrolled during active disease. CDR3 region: CAVAPGTSGGRYEQFF. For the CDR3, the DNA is TGTGCCGTAGCACCCGGGACTAGCGGGGGGAGGTATGAGCAGTTCTTC.